This TCR beta chain was identified during a study of cytomegalovirus exposure and HLA in healthy donors. The overall study: A later analysis reported the 120 or so validation repertoires used the same platform as the approximately 670 first-cohort repertoires. Study-wide results and caveats: Listed as cytomegalovirus-associated were more than 150 TCR beta chains.

Clones were read by immunoSEQ multiplex PCR, and TCRdb kept only the in-frame ones, dropping some. The sample carries roughly 200,000 clones, about 81% recorded once. Remarks on this clone: As yet, its antigen is unknown.

Germline CDR1 is SGHRS and CDR2 is YFSETQ. The CDR3 covers 14 residues. V shed 0 bases and J shed 1 base, with 8 bases lying between them. This TCR was recovered from a woman in her thirties in good health and CMV-seronegative. The specimen sequenced was PBMCs. The chain recombines TRBV5-1 with TRBJ2-7; no firm D call. This CDR3 reads CASSLGPGSYEQYF. In DNA form, the CDR3 reads TGCGCCAGCAGCTTGGGGCCGGGTTCCTACGAGCAGTACTTC.